Listed below are T cell receptor beta chains from one sample, sequenced in a study of CD8 T cells in Susac syndrome. One entry per CDR3 protein results from TCRdb running MiXCR on the immunoSEQ multiplex PCR reads. The sample has about 150,000 distinct CDR3 sequences; approximately 94% are singletons. Specimen: CD4+ T cells from PBMCs. Receptors originate from a human donor with Susac syndrome. CDR3s include the opening cysteine and the closing phenylalanine or tryptophan. A D gene is named only where the DNA matches it firmly. Clone size is given for some rows only: seen once, a few or many times, or a class if the clone is expanded.

v_gene,j_gene,d_gene,abundance,CDR3nt,CDR3aa
TRBV11-2,TRBJ2-1,.,once,TGTGCCAGCAGCGACCTCGCCTTTGGGGTTTACAATGAGCAGTTCTTC,CASSDLAFGVYNEQFF
TRBV2,TRBJ1-5,.,.,TGTGCCAGCAGTGAACTCGGGGTTAGCAATCAGCCCCAGCATTTT,CASSELGVSNQPQHF
TRBV11-2,TRBJ2-7,TRBD1,.,TGTGCCAGCAGCTTAGTACAGGGGGCGGGCGAGCAGTACTTC,CASSLVQGAGEQYF
TRBV29-1,TRBJ2-3,TRBD2,.,TGCAGCGTTGATGGGCCTACTAGCGGCACAGATACGCAGTATTTT,CSVDGPTSGTDTQYF
TRBV18,TRBJ1-6,.,.,TGTGCCAGCTCACCACAAGCCGCACCCCTCCACTTT,CASSPQAAPLHF
TRBV29-1,TRBJ2-4,TRBD1,.,TGCAGCGTTGGGACAGGGTTGGAAACCAACATTCAGTACTTC,CSVGTGLETNIQYF
TRBV5-4,TRBJ1-3,.,.,TGTGCCAGCAGCGCCGGGACTCCGAGTCCCTCTGGAAACACCATATATTTT,CASSAGTPSPSGNTIYF
TRBV2,TRBJ2-6,.,.,TGTGCCAGCAGTGAATTGGCTGGGGCCAACGTCCTGACTTTC,CASSELAGANVLTF
TRBV29-1,TRBJ1-3,.,once,TGCAGCGTTGAAGCCCAGCTTGGAAATGGAAACACCATATATTTT,CSVEAQLGNGNTIYF
TRBV6-4,TRBJ2-2,.,.,TGTGCCAGCAGTGAAGGGGGGAACACCGGGGAGCTGTTTTTT,CASSEGGNTGELFF
TRBV7-2,TRBJ2-5,.,.,TGTGCCAGCAGCCCCGGCAGCCGGTCCGGTGGGACCCAGTACTTC,CASSPGSRSGGTQYF
TRBV5-1,TRBJ1-4,.,.,TGCGCCAGCAGCTTGGGGGGTAAAGAGGAAAAACTGTTTTTT,CASSLGGKEEKLFF
TRBV2,TRBJ2-1,TRBD2,few,TGTGCCAGCAGTGAAGGACTAGCGGGGTACAATGAGCAGTTCTTC,CASSEGLAGYNEQFF
TRBV29-1,TRBJ2-2,.,.,TGCAGCGTTCCTTCCGAGCCTTGGACCGGGGAGCTGTTTTTT,CSVPSEPWTGELFF
TRBV28,TRBJ1-2,TRBD1,.,TGTGCCAGCAGTCTCAGGGGGCTTGGTGGCTACACCTTC,CASSLRGLGGYTF
TRBV5-4,TRBJ2-2,TRBD2,.,TGTGCCAGCAGCGGACTAGCGGGACACCTTTCCACCGGGGAGCTGTTTTTT,CASSGLAGHLSTGELFF
TRBV29-1,TRBJ2-3,.,.,TGCAGCGTCCGTAGAATATTCACAGATACGCAGTATTTT,CSVRRIFTDTQYF
TRBV7-6,TRBJ2-5,TRBD2,.,TGTGCCAGCAGCTTACGACTAGCGCCTCTCCAAGAGACCCAGTACTTC,CASSLRLAPLQETQYF
TRBV29-1,TRBJ2-1,TRBD2,.,TGCAGCGTGGGGACTAGCGGGCTAGGCGAGCAGTTCTTC,CSVGTSGLGEQFF
TRBV13,TRBJ2-3,.,.,TGTGCCACCAGGAGGCCAGCCCAGGGTACGCAGTATTTT,CATRRPAQGTQYF
TRBV25-1,TRBJ1-2,.,.,TGTGCCAGCTCCTGGGATAACTATGGCTACACCTTC,CASSWDNYGYTF